The T cell receptor (beta chain) described here comes from a study of memory CD4+ T cells and cytomegalovirus serostatus. In regard to this clone: Its antigen is undetermined.

The sort gate was single viable CD3+CD4+CD8-CD45RO+ cells for memory CD4+ T cells. Only in-frame clones appear in the TCRdb table, and some are missing; sequencing was by immunoSEQ multiplex PCR. Among 65,000 to 95,000 clones listed, around 80% were seen once. The study, taken as a whole, reports: Of 164 reported CMV TCRbeta sequences, 55 to 80 were found in memory CD4+ repertoires.

Germline CDR1 reads SQVTM; CDR2 reads ANQGSEA. The CDR3 contains 13 residues. Trimming took 4 bases from V and 0 from J, leaving 9 bases between them. The TCR was taken from an adult in good health and CMV-seronegative. Sequences were obtained from memory CD4+ T cells from blood. This chain links TRBV29-1 with TRBJ1-1; D remains unclear. The CDR3: CSVVVPMNTEAFF. CDR3 coding DNA: TGCAGCGTTGTAGTTCCCATGAACACTGAAGCTTTCTTT.